This T cell receptor (beta chain) was recorded in a study of OX40 agonist ivuxolimab in advanced cancers. The CDR3 length is 19 residues. After removal of 1 base from V and 4 bases from J, the junction contained 13 bases not matched to a gene. The germline V gene encodes CDR1 KGHSH and CDR2 LQKENI. The repertoire was sequenced with immunoSEQ multiplex PCR; TCRdb's copy has only in-frame clones and lacks some. The repertoire includes 95,000 to 100,000 clones, approximately 83% of them detected once, and roughly 1.5% sits in the top ten. The J gene is TRBJ2-3, the V gene TRBV18; 11 bases match TRBD2. The clonotype was recovered from an adult with an advanced solid tumor such as melanoma, head and neck, liver or kidney cancer. Sequencing was performed on CD4+ or CD8+ T cells sorted from blood, taken in a trial of the OX40 agonist ivuxolimab. The chain's CDR3 is CASSPRRLAGGPSSDTQYF. Here the CDR3 DNA reads TGTGCCAGCTCACCACGGAGGCTAGCGGGAGGCCCAAGCTCAGATACGCAGTATTTT.